This T cell receptor (beta chain) is from a study of vaccination and CD4 T cells after COVID-19. Study-wide background: Stimulation of cells relied on overlapping spike peptides derived from SARS-CoV-2, HCoV-NL63, HCoV-OC43 and HCoV-229E.

As for treatment: 10-day PBMC culture with coronavirus spike peptide pools or control peptides (ViraFEST assay). First, ViraFEST expanded antigen-specific T cells with peptide pools, and next it sequenced the TCRs. The V end lost 5 bases, the J end lost 7 bases, and 17 bases lay between the germline ends. CDR3 size: 14 residues. In germline, CDR1 is SGHNT, CDR2 YENEEA. In this sample, this clonotype turned up a few times. Its antigen is not known. The study sequenced cultured CD4+ T cell DNA using the Oncomine TCR Beta short-read assay. Genomic DNA was isolated from CD4+ T cells that had been cultured. TCRdb re-called the PCR reads through MiXCR, storing one row per CDR3 protein. The data show fewer than 6,500 distinct CDR3 sequences, 32% seen once.

The sequencing here drew on CD4+ T cells from blood, cultured in vitro, taken after SARS-CoV-2 vaccination. The V and J genes are TRBV11-3 and TRBJ2-5, with D tentatively TRBD1 (5 bases). This TCR derives from a human donor who had recovered from COVID-19. The CDR3 sequence is CASSQSSGTGTQYF. DNA for the CDR3: TGTGCCAGCAGCCAGAGTAGTGGAACAGGGACCCAGTACTTC.